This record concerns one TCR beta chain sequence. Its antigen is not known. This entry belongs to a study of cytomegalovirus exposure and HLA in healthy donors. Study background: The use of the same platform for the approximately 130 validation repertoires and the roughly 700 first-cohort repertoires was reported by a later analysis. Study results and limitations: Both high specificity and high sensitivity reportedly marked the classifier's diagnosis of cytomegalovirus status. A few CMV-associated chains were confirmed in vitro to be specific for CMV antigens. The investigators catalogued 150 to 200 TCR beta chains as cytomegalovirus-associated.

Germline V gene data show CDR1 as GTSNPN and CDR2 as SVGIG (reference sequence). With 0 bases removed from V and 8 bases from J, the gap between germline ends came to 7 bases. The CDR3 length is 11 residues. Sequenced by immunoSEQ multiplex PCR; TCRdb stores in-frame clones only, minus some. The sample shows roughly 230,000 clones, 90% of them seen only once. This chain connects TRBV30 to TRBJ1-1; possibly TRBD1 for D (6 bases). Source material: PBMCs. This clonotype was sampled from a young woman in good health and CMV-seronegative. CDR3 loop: CAWSVGGEAFF. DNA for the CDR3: TGTGCCTGGAGTGTGGGGGGCGAAGCTTTCTTT.